This TCR beta chain was observed in a study of blood T cell repertoires in COVID-19. The repertoire was sequenced with immunoSEQ multiplex PCR; TCRdb's copy has only in-frame clones and lacks some. The data hold 100,000 or so clones, with around nine tenths observed a single time. Trimming removed 0 bases from V and 8 bases from J, with 20 bases in between. The CDR3 runs 17 residues. Per the germline V gene, CDR1 is LNHNV and CDR2 is YYDKDF (reference sequence). This chain joins TRBV15 and TRBJ2-1; the D gene is possibly TRBD2 (5 bases). The specimen was peripheral blood. This clonotype originated in a woman aged 45-60 years in a cohort sampled during active COVID-19. Written as DNA, the CDR3 is TGTGCCACCAGCAGAGATCGGCCCCCCACTAGGATCGATGAGCAGTTCTTC. This codes for CATSRDRPPTRIDEQFF.